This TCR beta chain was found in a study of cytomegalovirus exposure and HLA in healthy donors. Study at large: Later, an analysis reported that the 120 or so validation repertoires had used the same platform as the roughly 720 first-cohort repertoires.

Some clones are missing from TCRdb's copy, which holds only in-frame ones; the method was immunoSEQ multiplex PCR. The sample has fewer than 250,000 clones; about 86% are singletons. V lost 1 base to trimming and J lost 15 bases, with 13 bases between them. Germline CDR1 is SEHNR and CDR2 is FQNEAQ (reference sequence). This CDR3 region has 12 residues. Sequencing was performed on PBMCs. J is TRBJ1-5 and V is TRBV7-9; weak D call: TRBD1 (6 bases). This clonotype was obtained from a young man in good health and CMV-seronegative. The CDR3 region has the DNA TGTGCCAGCAGCTTAGGGGACACCCATATGCATTTT. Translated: CASSLGDTHMHF. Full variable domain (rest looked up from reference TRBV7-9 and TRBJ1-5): DTGVSQNPRHKITKRGQNVTFRCDPISEHNRLYWYRQTLGQGPEFLTYFQNEAQLEKSRLLSDRFSAERPKGSFSTLEIQRTEQGDSAMYLCASSLGDTHMHFGDGTRLSIL.